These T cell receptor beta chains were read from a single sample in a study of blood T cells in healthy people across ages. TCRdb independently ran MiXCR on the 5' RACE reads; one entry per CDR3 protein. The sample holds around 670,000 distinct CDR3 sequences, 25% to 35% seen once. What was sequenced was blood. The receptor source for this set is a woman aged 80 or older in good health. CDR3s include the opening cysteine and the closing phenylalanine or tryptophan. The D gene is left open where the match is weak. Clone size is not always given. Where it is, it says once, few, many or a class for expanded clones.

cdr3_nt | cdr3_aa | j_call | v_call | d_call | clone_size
TGTGCCAGCAGCGTTGGTCAGGGCGGACACATTCAGTACTTC | CASSVGQGGHIQYF | TRBJ2-4 | TRBV9 | NA | many
TGCAGTGCTAGTAGCAGGGGGGGCACTGAAGCTTTCTTT | CSASSRGGTEAFF | TRBJ1-1 | TRBV20-1 | TRBD1 | NA
TGCAGTGCTACCTTGACTAGCGGGAGCCCTATGGGGCAGTACTTC | CSATLTSGSPMGQYF | TRBJ2-7 | TRBV20-1 | TRBD2 | few
TGCAGTGCTCCTCCGGGACAGGGGAGAGGGAACACTGAAGCTTTCTTT | CSAPPGQGRGNTEAFF | TRBJ1-1 | TRBV20-1 | TRBD1 | NA
TGTGCCAGCAGCAAATTCTCCTACGAGCAGTACTTC | CASSKFSYEQYF | TRBJ2-7 | TRBV6-5 | NA | many
TGTGCCAGCAGCCAAGACTCTCGGGGGTTGATCTACAATGAGCAGTTCTTC | CASSQDSRGLIYNEQFF | TRBJ2-1 | TRBV4-2 | NA | many
TGTGCCAGCAGCGTCGGGGACAGCTCGATGGCGGATACGCAGTACTTC | CASSVGDSSMADTQYF | TRBJ2-4 | TRBV9 | TRBD1 | NA
TGTGCCAGCAGCCCGGGCCCTAGCGGGGGGGCCCGGGAGACCCAGTACTTC | CASSPGPSGGARETQYF | TRBJ2-5 | TRBV12-3/TRBV12-4 | TRBD2 | many
TGTGCCTGGAGTGGGAGGGGGGTAGGAAACATTCAGTACTTC | CAWSGRGVGNIQYF | TRBJ2-4 | TRBV30 | NA | NA
TGTGCCAGCAGCGTAGTCTGGGACAGGGGAGTGCATTTT | CASSVVWDRGVHF | TRBJ1-5 | TRBV9 | TRBD1 | few
TGTGCCAGCAGCCCTGCTACAGGGGATTGGGATACGCAGTATTTT | CASSPATGDWDTQYF | TRBJ2-3 | TRBV3-1 | TRBD1 | many
TGTGCCAGCAGCTTGGAATTCGGTGGGGGGAATCAGCCCCAGCATTTT | CASSLEFGGGNQPQHF | TRBJ1-5 | TRBV5-5 | NA | NA
TGTGCCAGCAGCTCCTACAGGGGTGACTATGGCTACACCTTC | CASSSYRGDYGYTF | TRBJ1-2 | TRBV11-1 | TRBD1 | many
TGCGCCAGCAGCCAAGGGCCCAACAGGGTCTACGAGCAGTACTTC | CASSQGPNRVYEQYF | TRBJ2-7 | TRBV4-1 | NA | once
TGTGCCAGCAGTTGGGGCAGAAACACAGATACGCAGTATTTT | CASSWGRNTDTQYF | TRBJ2-3 | TRBV12-3/TRBV12-4 | NA | many
TGTGCCAGCAGTTACTCGACGGCAGGGGGCAATGAGCAGTTCTTC | CASSYSTAGGNEQFF | TRBJ2-1 | TRBV6-2/TRBV6-3 | TRBD1 | many
TGTGCCAGCAGGGAACTAGCGGGGAGAATCCACGAGCAGTACTTC | CASRELAGRIHEQYF | TRBJ2-7 | TRBV6-6 | TRBD2 | few
TGCAGTGCTCCCCGGGACAGGGTACTCTATGGCTACACCTTC | CSAPRDRVLYGYTF | TRBJ1-2 | TRBV20-1 | TRBD1 | many
TGTGCCAGCAGCAGGGACGGTGAGAGCTCCTACGAGCAGTACTTC | CASSRDGESSYEQYF | TRBJ2-7 | TRBV5-6 | NA | many
TGTGCCAGCAGTTCTCCACAGGGGGTGGGCACCGGGGAGCTGTTTTTT | CASSSPQGVGTGELFF | TRBJ2-2 | TRBV28 | TRBD1 | few
TGTGCCAGCAGACCCCCGGGCCCTTCTTTGGAGACCCAGTACTTC | CASRPPGPSLETQYF | TRBJ2-5 | TRBV6-2/TRBV6-3 | NA | few
TGTGCCACCAGTGACGGTCCCGGGGAGCTGTTTTTT | CATSDGPGELFF | TRBJ2-2 | TRBV24-1 | NA | many